This T cell receptor beta chain derives from a study of blood T cell repertoires in COVID-19. Overall study context: Samples representing acute and convalescent COVID-19 were sourced from the United States, Italy and Spain.

The CDR3 is 15 residues long. Germline loops: CDR1 GTSNPN, CDR2 SVGIG (reference sequence). The germline V and J ends were trimmed by 0 bases and 5 bases, with 13 bases remaining between them. Per the original methods: How many nucleated cells were present was estimated from reference gene primer amplification. Produced via immunoSEQ multiplex PCR; TCRdb's table is partial and in-frame only. Clone size and the V and J calls come from that table; the DNA yielded D and trimming. The repertoire consists of 270,000 or so clones, with about nine tenths occurring once and the leading ten covering around 3%.

V usage is TRBV30 and J usage is TRBJ2-2; D might be TRBD2 (7 bases). The sample was peripheral blood. The receptor was isolated from a woman in her twenties or thirties with active or convalescent COVID-19. This CDR3 reads CAWSVVRGGTGELFF. CDR3 nucleotide sequence: TGTGCCTGGAGTGTTGTCAGGGGAGGGACCGGGGAGCTGTTTTTT.